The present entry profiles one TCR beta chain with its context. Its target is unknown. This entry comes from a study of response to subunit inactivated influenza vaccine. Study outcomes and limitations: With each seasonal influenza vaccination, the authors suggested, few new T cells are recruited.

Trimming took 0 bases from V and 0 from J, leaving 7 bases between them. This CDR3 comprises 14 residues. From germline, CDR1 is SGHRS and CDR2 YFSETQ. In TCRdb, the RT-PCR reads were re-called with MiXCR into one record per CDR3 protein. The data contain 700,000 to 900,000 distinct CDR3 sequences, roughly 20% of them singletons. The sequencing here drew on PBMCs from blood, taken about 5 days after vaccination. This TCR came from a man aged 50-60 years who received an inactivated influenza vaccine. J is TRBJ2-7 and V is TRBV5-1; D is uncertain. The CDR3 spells CASSLGQNSYEQYF. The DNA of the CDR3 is TGCGCCAGCAGCTTGGGGCAGAACTCCTACGAGCAGTACTTC.